This TCR beta chain appears in the sequencing data of a study of cytomegalovirus exposure and HLA in healthy donors (dated by TCRdb to the late 2010s). Regarding the research as a whole: According to an earlier analysis of around 600 of the donors, about 179 million T cells yielded roughly 100 million unique TCR beta sequences and about 300 Gb of sequence data. To predict cytomegalovirus infection status, the study combined high-throughput TCR immunosequencing, statistical association of individual TCRs with disease status, and machine learning. An earlier analysis of 500 to 650 of the donors applied high-throughput TCR beta sequencing to assess whether each TCR beta V gene segment acted as functional or pseudogenic. HLA typing included class I and class II loci at four-digit resolution. A separate validation cohort of 100 to 150 different subjects was used in addition to the approximately 610-subject first cohort. Roughly 320 gigabases of sequencing data and around 85 million unique TCR sequences made up an early release that covered around 640 HLA-typed donors. In a later analysis, previously published TCR beta repertoires from 500 to 750 donors were re-analyzed and high-resolution HLA genotyping was added so that TCR occurrence patterns could be studied. Of the roughly 400 genotyped donors, approximately 80% were placed in the genetic ancestry cluster associated with self-reported Caucasian donors. Rather than using new phenotypic data, the later analysis identified candidate immune exposures from TCR beta sequences and from how often those sequences occurred across donors. Donor age, sex, ethnicity and CMV serostatus were compiled alongside the repertoire data. A later genetic analysis took genome-wide SNP genotypes for 398 of the 666 donors and used that subset as a discovery cohort. All discovery cohort repertoires had been generated using a single sequencing platform. The study aimed to test whether cataloging public T cell receptors could reveal signatures of past pathogen exposure. Roughly 5 DR-DQ haplotypes were treated as single units for association and clustering because of strong linkage in the cohort. The study profiled the T cell repertoires of hundreds of subjects by immunosequencing and related them to cytomegalovirus serostatus. Among about 370 genotyped donors of the cohort, an average of approximately 240,000 unique TCR beta nucleotide sequences was sequenced per donor, of which about 18% were non-productive. The number of typed donors differed by locus: about 629-630 for A, B, C, DRB1 and DQB1; some 500 for DQA1; some 590 for DPA1; and around 490 for DPB1.

Results the study describes overall, beyond this receptor: Presence/absence analyses assumed roughly uniform sequencing depth across donors, an assumption that may not hold. At a false discovery rate of 0.05, a later analysis linked 16,000 or so TCR beta sequences to specific HLA alleles. In a later analysis, most CMV-associated TCR beta chains were found to appear HLA-restricted, with HLA associations seemingly driven largely by CMV exposure. In a later analysis, the rate of TCR association differed among HLA loci, with DRB1 alleles having the most associated TCRs and HLA-C alleles having the fewest. The classifier was reported to diagnose cytomegalovirus status with high specificity and sensitivity in both the original cohort and the validation cohort. Several of the top co-occurrence clusters appeared to be linked to parvovirus B19, influenza, CMV and Epstein-Barr virus, according to a later analysis. Most TCR sequences were seen in very few donors, while some public TCRs were found in many individuals. Assigning TCR associations to individual alleles was difficult when HLA alleles, especially DR and DQ, strongly co-occurred. Some IMGT-functional V segments, including TRBV6-2 and TRBV6-3, could not be told apart with the 87-base-pair reads, so those segments were excluded. Immune exposure information for the cohort was limited to CMV serostatus. In a later analysis, HLA-associated TCR beta chains showed more clonal expansion and lower generation probabilities than non-associated chains that were equally common. The study gave a list of some 150 TCR beta chains associated with cytomegalovirus. HLA typing was unavailable for some donors at each locus, so association tests used only the typed subset. A further reported finding was that TCR beta sequences accurately predicted the HLA-A and HLA-B alleles for most subjects in the first cohort. Correlated functional status among segregating V segments might reflect linkage disequilibrium, but an unknown experimental factor could not be ruled out. An earlier analysis of some 560 of the donors showed that most TCR beta V segments appeared in productive rearrangements either about 87% or about 30% of the time, which broadly matched IMGT annotations. A few of the identified cytomegalovirus-associated TCR beta chains were confirmed in vitro to be specific for cytomegalovirus antigens. A later genetic analysis associated a missense DCLRE1C variant with V-gene and J-gene trimming of TCR beta chains, and an independent cohort replicated the association. The sequencing pipeline was judged likely to have produced a cluster of highly shared sequence variants as a technical artifact. It was suggested by the authors that the approach could potentially be generalized to other disease states and immunological phenotypes. The earlier analysis of approximately 540 of the donors excluded 15 to 20 rarely observed V segments, including chromosome 9 orphons, because counts were too low. According to a later genetic analysis, donors in an Asian-associated ancestry cluster had fewer N-insertions in productive TCRs than the roughly 700-donor mean. In this cohort, only TCR beta chains were sequenced, and detectable features were limited by the absence of alpha or paired-chain data.

Receptor libraries were prepared by the immunoSEQ multiplex PCR assay. For the multiplex PCR, a mixture combining 60 forward primers for TCR Vbeta segments and 13 reverse primers for TCR Jbeta segments was used. Amplification of the CDR3 region of rearranged TCR beta genes was performed with a multiplex PCR assay on genomic DNA. The Illumina HiSeq System was used to sequence the amplified TCR beta libraries as 87-base-pair reads. The study's own analysis went as follows. A later analysis tallied roughly 78 million unique TCR beta chains across the 666 repertoires, and some 10 million of those chains were shared by two or more donors. Raw reads were error-corrected and collapsed into unique sequences with a nearest-neighbor algorithm that merged closely related sequences to remove PCR and sequencing errors. To assign V, D and J gene segments, CDR3 sequences were aligned to IMGT reference sequences. For a sequence to be retained, at least a six-nucleotide match to both a V gene segment and a J gene segment was required. A rearrangement counted as productive if the CDR3 had no stop codons and remained in frame with V and J, and every other rearrangement counted as non-productive. CDR3 was defined by IMGT convention, running from the second conserved V-encoded cysteine to the conserved J-encoded phenylalanine. Sequences without an unambiguous match to a single V gene segment were excluded from the earlier analysis of a few hundred of the donors. An earlier analysis of 587 of the donors called V segments functional above 56.7% productive rearrangements and segregating when the between-donor standard deviation exceeded 5%. A statistical classification framework was built for diagnosing cytomegalovirus status from the catalog of TCR beta chain sequences. A later analysis assigned V and J genes by comparing TCR nucleotide sequences with IMGT/GENE-DB human TR gene sequences. The TCRdist pipeline was used in a later analysis to assign CDR3 sequences and most-parsimonious VDJ recombination scenarios. In a later analysis, every TCR beta chain was defined by the combination of its CDR3 amino acid sequence and its V-gene family, and reads without a unique V-gene family were dropped. As a way to deal with suspected cross-contamination and a sequencing artifact, a later analysis dropped more than 500 nucleotide sequences that were highly shared and had low generation probability. A later analysis calculated a clonal expansion index for each public chain from normalized within-repertoire ranks of inferred template counts. In a later analysis, generation probabilities were computed with a VDJ recombination model fitted to out-of-frame rearrangements, and the resulting probabilities were checked against IGoR. A later analysis scored TCR-TCR, TCR-HLA and TCR-CMV co-occurrence with hypergeometric tests, applying a repertoire-size bias correction to TCR pairs. A later analysis estimated false discovery rates by permuting HLA or CMV assignments 20 times. A later analysis grouped co-occurring TCRs with DBSCAN, adding TCRdist sequence similarity when clustering within HLA-allele-positive subsets. For co-occurrence clustering, repertoires with fewer than 30,000 or more than 120,000 public chains were excluded, along with roughly 5 repertoires with anomalous nucleotide sharing. TCRdb retrieved this table from immuneACCESS and kept in-frame rearrangements only. Not all clones are present; in checked studies, unresolved V genes account for under half, and no reason is known for the remainder. V and J calls and clone size are given by that table; D and trimming were obtained from the DNA. The sample includes approximately 220,000 clones, with 82% observed a single time. The ten largest clones represent 6% of the sample.

V is cut back by 4 bases and J by 7 bases, with 2 bases in the junction unmatched. The cysteine opens and the phenylalanine closes a CDR3 of 13 amino acids. The DNA shown is the 39-base CDR3, in frame from base 1. From a lookup of the germline V gene, CDR1 and CDR2 are KGHSH and LQKENI. The cohort comprised some 700 healthy bone marrow donors. Cohort members were all nominally healthy when sampled, although unrecorded immune exposures were likely present. The donor was CMV seropositive and was included in the group of 290 or so seropositive cohort members. Each donor provided a peripheral blood sample, and peripheral blood mononuclear cells were used for TCR beta sequencing. Genomic DNA was extracted from the blood cell samples with the Qiagen DNeasy Blood Extraction Kit. For this clone: The clone's antigen remains unknown. Per-base qualities were not stored, and no clone one base away is much larger.

The V and J genes are TRBV18 and TRBJ1-1; TRBD1 aligns with 11 central bases. Sample: PBMCs. The source of this sequence is a man aged 35 to 55 in good health and CMV-seropositive. CDR3 region: CASSRDRGIEAFF. The nucleotide sequence reads as follows: TGTGCCAGCTCACGGGACAGGGGGATTGAAGCTTTCTTT.